The entry below gives a single TCR beta chain sequence along with its context. Its specificity is unknown. The CDR3 totals 13 residues. The J segment lost 2 bases and the V segment lost 4 bases, leaving 3 bases of the junction unmatched. Germline loops: CDR1 SQVTM, CDR2 ANQGSEA. The data stem from a study of T-cell memory formation after mild COVID-19. Notes on the study in general: Later expanders leaned CD4+, whereas day 15 to 85 contracting clones were balanced CD4/CD8.

A single record per CDR3 protein comes from TCRdb applying MiXCR to the 5' RACE reads. This table holds roughly 320,000 distinct CDR3 sequences, approximately 27% found once. The chain carries TRBV29-1 and TRBJ2-3; TRBD2 matches at 7 bases. This clonotype was obtained from an adult woman who had mild COVID-19 (a few samples of this study predate the infection). Cell type and time point are not known. The sequenced sample was PBMCs or a T cell subset sorted from them (not recorded which). The CDR3 protein is CSVGSGFTDTQYF. The CDR3 bases are TGCAGCGTTGGTAGCGGGTTCACAGATACGCAGTATTTT.